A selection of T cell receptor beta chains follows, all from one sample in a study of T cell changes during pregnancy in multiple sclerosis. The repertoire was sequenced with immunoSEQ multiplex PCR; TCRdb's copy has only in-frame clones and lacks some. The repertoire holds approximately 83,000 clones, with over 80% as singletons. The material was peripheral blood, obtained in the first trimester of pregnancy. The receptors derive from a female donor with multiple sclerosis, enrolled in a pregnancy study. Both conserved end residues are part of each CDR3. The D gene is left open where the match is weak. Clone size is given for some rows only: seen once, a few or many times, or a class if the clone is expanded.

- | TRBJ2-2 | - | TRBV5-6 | CASSLGGGIEGELFF | TGTGCCAGCAGCTTGGGAGGCGGGATAGAGGGGGAGCTGTTTTTT
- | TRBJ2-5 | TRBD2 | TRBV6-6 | CASSSLAGVETQYF | TGTGCCAGCAGTTCACTAGCGGGGGTAGAGACCCAGTACTTC
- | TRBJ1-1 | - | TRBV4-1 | CATAGGANTEAFF | TGCGCCACCGCCGGTGGGGCGAACACTGAAGCTTTCTTT
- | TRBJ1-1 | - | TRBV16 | CASRRSGGDTEAFF | TGTGCCAGCAGACGGTCGGGGGGAGATACTGAAGCTTTCTTT
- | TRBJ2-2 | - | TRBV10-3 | CAISGTSTGELFF | TGTGCCATCAGTGGGACATCTACCGGGGAGCTGTTTTTT
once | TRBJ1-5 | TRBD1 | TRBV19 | CASSIATGNQPQHF | TGTGCCAGTAGTATCGCGACAGGGAATCAGCCCCAGCATTTT
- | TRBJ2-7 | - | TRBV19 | CASSRALHAGSYEQYF | TGTGCCAGTAGCCGAGCTCTCCACGCAGGATCCTACGAGCAGTACTTC
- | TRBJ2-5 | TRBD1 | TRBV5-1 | CASSLGGRQGSETQYF | TGCGCCAGCAGCTTGGGGGGGAGACAGGGGTCGGAGACCCAGTACTTC
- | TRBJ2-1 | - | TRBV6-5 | CASRTTGPINEQFF | TGTGCCAGCAGGACGACAGGTCCTATCAATGAGCAGTTCTTC
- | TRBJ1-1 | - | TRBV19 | CASLSNTEAFF | TGTGCCAGTCTCAGTAACACTGAAGCTTTCTTT
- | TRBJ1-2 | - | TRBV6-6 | CASIGGPSSGYTF | TGTGCCAGCATCGGAGGACCTTCCTCTGGCTACACCTTC
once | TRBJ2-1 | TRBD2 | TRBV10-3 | CAIRTSGGNNEQFF | TGTGCCATCAGAACTAGCGGGGGAAACAATGAGCAGTTCTTC
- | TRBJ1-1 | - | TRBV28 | CASSLVGGETEAFF | TGTGCCAGCAGTTTAGTAGGGGGTGAGACTGAAGCTTTCTTT
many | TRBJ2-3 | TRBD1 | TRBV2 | CASAGQGVWDTQYF | TGTGCGAGCGCCGGGCAGGGGGTATGGGATACGCAGTATTTT
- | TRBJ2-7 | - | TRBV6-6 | CASSSTTPYEQYF | TGTGCCAGCAGTTCGACTACCCCCTACGAGCAGTACTTC
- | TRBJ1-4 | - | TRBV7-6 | CASSPLAGGINEKLFF | TGTGCCAGCAGCCCCCTCGCGGGAGGGATTAATGAAAAACTGTTTTTT
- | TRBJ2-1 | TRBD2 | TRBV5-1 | CASSWTSGGASSYNEQFF | TGCGCCAGCAGCTGGACTAGCGGGGGGGCTTCCTCCTACAATGAGCAGTTCTTC
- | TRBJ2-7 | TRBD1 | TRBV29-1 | CSVEDRGQGAYEQYF | TGCAGCGTTGAAGATCGAGGACAGGGGGCTTACGAGCAGTACTTC
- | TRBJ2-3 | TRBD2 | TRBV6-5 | CASSRGGSTDTQYF | TGTGCCAGCAGTCGCGGGGGATCCACAGATACGCAGTATTTT
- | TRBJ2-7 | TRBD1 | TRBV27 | CASSSNSRDRGEQYF | TGTGCCAGCAGCTCCAACTCCCGGGACAGGGGCGAGCAGTACTTC
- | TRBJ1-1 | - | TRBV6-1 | CASSESVNTEAFF | TGTGCCAGCAGTGAATCCGTGAACACTGAAGCTTTCTTT
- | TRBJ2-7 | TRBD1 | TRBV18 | CASSGTGQVMREQYF | TGTGCCAGCTCCGGGACAGGGCAGGTCATGCGAGAGCAGTACTTC
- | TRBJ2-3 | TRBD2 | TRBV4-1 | CASSQAVSSSGGTDTQYF | TGCGCCAGCAGCCAAGCTGTAAGTTCGTCGGGGGGAACAGATACGCAGTATTTT
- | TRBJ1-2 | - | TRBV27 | CASRTSLNYGYTF | TGTGCCAGCAGAACTTCACTCAACTATGGCTACACCTTC
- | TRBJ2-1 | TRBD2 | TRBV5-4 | CASSLGLAGGMDEQFF | TGTGCCAGCAGCTTGGGACTAGCGGGTGGAATGGATGAGCAGTTCTTC
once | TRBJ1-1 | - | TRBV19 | CASSPPGPPGTEAFF | TGTGCCAGTAGTCCTCCGGGCCCACCGGGGACTGAAGCTTTCTTT
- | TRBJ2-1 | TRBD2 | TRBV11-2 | CASSLDRPLGGGYNEQFF | TGTGCCAGCAGCTTAGATAGGCCCTTGGGCGGGGGGTACAATGAGCAGTTCTTC
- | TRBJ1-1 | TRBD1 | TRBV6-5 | CASSASGQKNTEAFF | TGTGCCAGCAGTGCCTCGGGACAGAAGAACACTGAAGCTTTCTTT
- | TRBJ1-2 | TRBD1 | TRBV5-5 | CASSPDLDRGFYGYTF | TGTGCCAGCAGCCCCGATTTGGACAGGGGTTTCTATGGCTACACCTTC
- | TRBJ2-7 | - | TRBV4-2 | CASSPGDDTYEQYF | TGTGCCAGCAGCCCTGGTGATGACACCTACGAGCAGTACTTC
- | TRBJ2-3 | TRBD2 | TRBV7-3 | CASSLTGIGTSQPDTQYF | TGTGCCAGCAGCTTAACGGGGATAGGGACTAGTCAACCAGATACGCAGTATTTT
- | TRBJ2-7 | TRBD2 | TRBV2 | CASSESSGGAYEQYF | TGTGCCAGCAGTGAATCGAGCGGGGGGGCATACGAGCAGTACTTC
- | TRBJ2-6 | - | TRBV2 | CASTRRRGGPGANVLTF | TGTGCCAGCACCCGCCGGCGAGGAGGGCCTGGGGCCAACGTCCTGACTTTC
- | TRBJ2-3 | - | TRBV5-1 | CASSLDRGVDTQYF | TGCGCCAGCAGCTTGGATCGCGGGGTAGATACGCAGTATTTT
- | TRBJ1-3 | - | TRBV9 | CASSSGGETVSGNTIYF | TGTGCCAGCAGCTCGGGGGGGGAGACAGTCTCTGGAAACACCATATATTTT
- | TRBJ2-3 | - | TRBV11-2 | CASSSPPSLKTDTQYF | TGTGCCAGCAGCTCCCCCCCTTCACTAAAAACAGATACGCAGTATTTT
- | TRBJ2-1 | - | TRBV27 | CASSHGPSALDEQFF | TGTGCCAGCAGTCACGGGCCTAGCGCCCTGGATGAGCAGTTCTTC
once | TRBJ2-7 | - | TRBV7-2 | CASSLTITSYEQYF | TGTGCCAGCAGCTTAACTATCACCTCCTACGAGCAGTACTTC
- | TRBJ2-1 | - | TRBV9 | CASSGQPQNEQFF | TGTGCCAGTTCTGGACAGCCACAAAATGAGCAGTTCTTC
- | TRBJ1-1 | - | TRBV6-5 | CASRGGTEAFF | TGTGCCAGCAGGGGGGGCACTGAAGCTTTCTTT
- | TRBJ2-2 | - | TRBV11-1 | CASSLIPFGELFF | TGTGCCAGCAGCTTAATCCCGTTCGGGGAGCTGTTTTTT
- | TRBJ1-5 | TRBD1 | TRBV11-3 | CASSPDRANQPQHF | TGTGCCAGCAGCCCCGACAGGGCCAATCAGCCCCAGCATTTT
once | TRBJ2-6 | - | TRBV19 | CASSSTLRSGANVLTF | TGTGCCAGTAGTAGCACACTACGCTCTGGGGCCAACGTCCTGACTTTC
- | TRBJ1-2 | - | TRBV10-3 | CAISDRAYYYGYTF | TGTGCCATCAGTGACAGGGCGTACTACTATGGCTACACCTTC